This section outlines one TCR beta chain sequence together with its context. No antigen is known for it. Using its own MiXCR run on the reads, TCRdb lists one record per CDR3 protein. The sample holds fewer than 350,000 distinct CDR3 sequences, roughly 28% seen once. This entry belongs to a study of T cell repertoires in cytomegalovirus infection. As for the study in general: CMV epitopes that were recently identified and HLA-C-restricted were used alongside well-studied HLA-B-restricted ones. From public TCR beta signatures came an indication of both CMV infection and matching HLA type. Overall study findings and caveats: Pooled public TCR beta family frequency picked out CMV carriers with the relevant HLA. Ex vivo, HLA-C-restricted CMV-specific TCR beta clonotypes prevailed over the rest of the response.

The sequencing used cultured PBMCs, collected from culture after CMV antigen stimulation. The sequence was collected from a human donor in good health (CMV status not recorded). Some clones in this sample may be carry-over from other donors' samples.

This chain's CDR3 is CAISSGTEYGYTF. DNA for the CDR3: TGTGCCATCAGTTCCGGGACTGAGTATGGCTACACCTTC. The rearrangement joins TRBV10-3 to TRBJ1-2, with D possibly TRBD1 on 5 matching bases. This CDR3 region has 13 residues. The V end was cut by 5 bases, the J end by 5 bases, with 12 bases between. The V gene's germline CDR1 is ENHRY and CDR2 SYGVKD.